The present T cell receptor beta chain was sequenced within a study of OX40 agonist ivuxolimab in advanced cancers. The overall study: Six ivuxolimab dose levels, 0.01 to 10 mg/kg, were given intravenously every 2 weeks. Averaging roughly 60 years in age, with a range of roughly 23 to 80, the cohort was 65% to 90% male. General study findings and limits: The specificity for antigen of the expanded peripheral T cells was not determined. Partial responders receiving 0.1-3.0 mg/kg showed among the lowest clonal expansion.

Only in-frame clones appear in the TCRdb table, and some are missing; sequencing was by immunoSEQ multiplex PCR. Found here are around 26,000 clones, almost 90% of them singletons; the top ten hold roughly 22%. This CDR3 region has 17 residues. With V trimmed by 4 bases and J by 0 bases, 7 bases remained unmatched. CDR1 SGHNT and CDR2 YENEEA come from the germline V gene. Concerning this clone itself: No antigen is known for it.

The receptor's source is an adult with an advanced solid tumor such as melanoma, head and neck, liver or kidney cancer. This sequence joins TRBV11-3 and TRBJ2-1, with 9 bases matching TRBD1. This specimen consisted of CD4+ or CD8+ T cells sorted from blood, obtained in a trial of the OX40 agonist ivuxolimab. CDR3 sequence (DNA): TGTGCCAGCAGCTCCAGACAGGGGGGAACCTCCTACAATGAGCAGTTCTTC. Amino acid sequence: CASSSRQGGTSYNEQFF.